This T cell receptor beta chain emerged from a study of shared clonotypes between healthy human individuals (dated by TCRdb to the early 2020s). The study in broad terms: The cohort comprised a couple of women and a few men aged 18 to 49 years. For each donor, CD4 naive and CD4 memory were each run on three plates, CD8 naive on two plates, and CD8 memory on one plate. Libraries were prepared and TCR repertoires were sequenced by different laboratories using diverse techniques, in order to increase sequencing depth and limit assay-specific biases. Each donor's leukapheresis produced roughly between roughly 0.85 and 9.5 billion PBMCs. Blood TCR repertoires of four to six healthy adults were deeply sequenced to estimate repertoire size and the extent of clonotype sharing between individuals.

Trimmed from V: 6 bases; trimmed from J: 6 bases; junction bases lacking a gene match: 3. CDR1 SNHLY and CDR2 FYNNEI were looked up in the germline V gene. Its CDR3 holds 14 amino acids, cysteine through phenylalanine. Just CDR3 DNA is preserved here, 42 bases in frame from base 1. Using the deep immunoSEQ assay, multiplex PCR amplified TCR CDR3 regions from genomic DNA. Genomic DNA extracted from each cell subset was distributed evenly over all wells of several immunoSEQ 96-well plates, and each plate served as one replicate. For sorted subsets, each replicate PCR was loaded with 200 ng genomic DNA, equivalent to roughly 30,000 T cell genomes. Purified libraries were measured with a Qubit 3.0 fluorometer, size-checked on a Bioanalyzer 2100, and measured again with the KAPA Library Quantification kit. A separate single-read 150-cycle Illumina NextSeq 550 flow cell was used to sequence each immunoSEQ 96-well plate. The original methods were these. Because the immunoSEQ output held only junctional sequences and lacked quality scores, the filtering could not match the filtering applied to full-length reads. To assign V/J genes and CDR3, sequences were annotated using PyIR, a Python wrapper for IgBLAST v1.9, with IMGT germline references. Reads with weak V/J assignments (E-value above 1e-6), missing CDR3, stop codons, out-of-frame junctions, or ambiguous translated residues were removed. V3J clonotypes were defined as sequences sharing an identical inferred V gene, J gene, and CDR3 amino acid sequence. To compute the percentage overlap between repertoires, the number of shared unique clonotypes was divided by the size of the smaller repertoire. Richness of each repertoire was evaluated using RTK rarefaction, the Chao1 estimator, and Recon v2.1 estimates of unobserved clonotypes. Generation probabilities for all TCRbeta clonotypes obtained by the gDNA method from a handful of donors were computed using OLGA. In TCRdb, the immuneACCESS table is reduced to in-frame sequences with V and J assigned. These tables do not hold every clone; where another copy was compared, an unresolved V gene accounts for under half, and the others remain unexplained. That table furnishes V, J and clone size, whereas the DNA furnished D and trimming. Here the sample has more than 2,000,000 clones; about 92% occur a single time. Under 0.45% of the sample rests with the top ten.

A word on this clone: Its antigen is still unknown. Within one base of it there is no much larger clone, and no base qualities were kept.

Beyond this particular receptor, the publication reports: Pairwise subsampling led to the expectation that sequencing depth would affect the degree of clonotype sharing among donors. Around 5% of naive CD4, 3% to 4% of naive CD8, roughly 2.4% of memory CD4, and 0.4% of memory CD8 clonotypes were shared across several donors. The small number of donors limited the genetic and exposure-history diversity represented. Clonotypes shared by all four sorted-subset donors showed higher generation probabilities than non-shared clonotypes. Incomplete sequencing was indicated by rarefaction of sorted-subset datasets, despite the large sequencing depth. Larger estimated clonotype richness was generally found for naive subsets than for memory subsets. Only blood was sampled, and tissue TCR repertoires likely differ from those in blood.

Donors were healthy HIV-negative adults with no recently reported acute infections or vaccinations. Only Caucasian adults living in Nashville, Tennessee, USA were represented among the donors. CD4+ T cells were enriched by magnetic negative selection, after which naive cells were positively selected on CD45RA and the negative fraction was taken as the memory subset. Blood was obtained by leukapheresis, after which PBMCs were separated by Ficoll-Histopaque density gradient centrifugation and cryopreserved in liquid nitrogen vapor phase. Analytical flow cytometry was used to check the purity and quantity of each magnetically sorted T cell population. Each sorted fraction had its genomic DNA isolated and then quantified by UV absorbance on a Nanodrop 2000c.

Material for sequencing was naive CD4+ T cells from PBMCs. Sample cell subset or site, as interpreted from the label and publication: CD45RA+ positively selected. This TCR was sampled from a man younger than 35 in good health. Some clones in this sample may be carry-over from other donors' samples. Recombination linked TRBV2 to TRBJ2-7, and 15 junction bases match TRBD2. The CDR3 region has the sequence CASSGTSGRTEQYF. The nucleotide sequence is given as TGTGCCAGCAGCGGGACTAGCGGGAGGACCGAGCAGTACTTC.